This T cell receptor beta chain was recorded in a study of graft-versus-host responses after intestinal transplantation. Study in general: Every transplant recipient was induced with anti-thymocyte globulin, then maintained on tacrolimus and steroids for two to four years. General study findings and limits: GvH clones were identified in recipient marrow, with some first appearing in ileum or blood.

This clone was seen only once. Its specificity is not known. Sequencing used immunoSEQ multiplex PCR; TCRdb keeps in-frame clones, though not all of them. The sample contains 100,000 or so clones, 75% to 95% of which appear only once. Germline CDR1 is MGHRA and CDR2 is YSYEKL. V was clipped by 1 base and J by 0 bases; unmatched bases: 3. The CDR3 length is 16 residues. This TCR was sampled from a human donor who was the organ donor for an intestinal transplant. Source: unstimulated CD4+ T cells sorted from spleen or lymph node cells, taken before transplant. V and J are TRBV4-1 and TRBJ2-7, with 10 nucleotides matching TRBD2. CDR3: CASSQGTSGASYEQYF. The CDR3 DNA reads as TGCGCCAGCAGCCAAGGTACTAGCGGGGCCTCCTACGAGCAGTACTTC.